The 26 T cell receptor beta chains below come from one sample, sequenced in a study of CD8 T cells in ankylosing spondylitis. The study, taken as a whole, reports: Blood from ankylosing spondylitis patients appeared to carry a characteristic roughly 8-variant TCR beta motif.

Their antigens remain unidentified. TCRdb ran MiXCR on the 5' RACE reads and lists one entry per CDR3 protein. Among about 500,000 distinct CDR3 sequences listed, roughly 13% were seen once. Sample: blood, either unsorted or a sorted T cell fraction (not recorded which). These receptors were collected from a male donor with ankylosing spondylitis.

The chain uses TRBV20-1 and TRBJ1-4; the D gene is possibly TRBD1 (5 bases). The CDR3 sequence is 13 residues long. Deletions cut 5 bases from V and 6 bases from J, with 13 bases between. Germline V lookup: CDR1 DFQATT, CDR2 SNEGSKA (reference sequence). CDR3 sequence: CSAGHRGDEKLFF. CDR3 coding DNA: TGCAGTGCTGGACACCGGGGAGATGAAAAACTGTTTTTT.

The chain carries TRBV7-2 and TRBJ2-1, with D possibly TRBD2 on 5 matching bases. CDR1 is SGHTA, CDR2 FQGNSA, per germline. The ends were cut back, 5 bases at V and 4 bases at J, with 15 bases in the middle. This CDR3 is built from 15 residues. The CDR3, as DNA: TGTGCCAGCAGCCAACTGGGAGAAATTTACAATGAGCAGTTCTTC. Translating it yields CASSQLGEIYNEQFF. The full variable domain, its missing parts supplied by reference TRBV7-2 and TRBJ2-1, is GAGVSQSPSNKVTEKGKDVELRCDPISGHTALYWYRQSLGQGLEFLIYFQGNSAPDKSGLPSDRFSAERTGGSVSTLTIQRTQQEDSAVYLCASSQLGEIYNEQFFGPGTRLTVL.

The CDR3 nucleotides read TGCGCCAGCAGTGAGTACCCCCGGCAGGGCGACGAGACCCAGTACTTC. It specifies CASSEYPRQGDETQYF. The chain is built from TRBV10-1 and TRBJ2-5; tentatively, D is TRBD1 (5 bases). Trimming pared 1 base from V and 5 bases from J, leaving 17 bases between. The CDR3 contains 16 residues. Germline CDR1 reads WNHNN; CDR2 reads SYGVQD (reference sequence).

In this sample, this clonotype turned up a few times. J is TRBJ1-5 and V is TRBV7-8; D possibly corresponds to TRBD1 (6 bases). From germline, CDR1 is SGHVS and CDR2 FQNEAQ. Deletions cut 5 bases from V and 7 bases from J, with 12 bases between. The CDR3 totals 13 residues. CDR3 DNA sequence: TGTGCCAGCAGCCGACGGCAGGGGCAGCCCCAGCATTTT. It encodes CASSRRQGQPQHF.

This clonotype has only a few counts. The gene calls are TRBV7-7 and TRBJ2-1; no clear D. The CDR3 is 13 amino acids. Trimming took 2 bases from V and 8 from J, leaving 10 bases between them. CDR1 is SSHAT and CDR2 is FNYEAQ in the germline V gene (reference sequence). CDR3: CASSLFFLYEQFF. The CDR3 nucleotides are TGTGCCAGCAGCTTATTTTTTCTGTATGAGCAGTTCTTC.

This clonotype has more than one count but fewer than ten. The V call is TRBV20-1, the J call TRBJ1-4; unclear D gene. Trimming stripped 5 bases from V and 11 bases from J, with 12 bases between. This CDR3 region has 11 residues. Per germline, CDR1 DFQATT and CDR2 SNEGSKA (reference sequence). CDR3 loop: CSAPREQKLFF. As DNA, the CDR3 is TGCAGTGCTCCTAGGGAGCAGAAACTGTTTTTT.

The rearrangement links TRBV21-1 to TRBJ2-7. TRBV21-1 counts as a pseudogene. This CDR3 is built from 14 residues. The CDR3 here is CASSTLRSSYEQYV. In DNA form, the CDR3 reads TGTGCCAGCAGCACCCTTCGGAGCTCCTACGAGCAGTACGTC.

Only a few counts were recorded for this clonotype. CDR3 amino acids: CASSPNEGGGEKLFF. The CDR3 DNA reads TGTGCCAGCAGCCCAAATGAGGGCGGTGGTGAAAAACTGTTTTTT. The chain recombines TRBV3-1 with TRBJ1-4, with D uncertain. Germline lookup yields CDR1 LGHDT and CDR2 YNNKEL (reference sequence). The CDR3 is made up of 15 amino acids. V was pared by 4 bases and J by 7 bases, with 16 bases between. The variable domain in full, with the rest retrieved from reference TRBV3-1 and TRBJ1-4, is DTAVSQTPKYLVTQMGNDKSIKCEQNLGHDTMYWYKQDSKKFLKIMFSYNNKELIINETVPNRFSPKSPDKAHLNLHINSLELGDSAVYFCASSPNEGGGEKLFFGSGTQLSVL.

This clonotype was counted only a few times. V usage is TRBV12-3 or TRBV12-4 and J usage is TRBJ2-1; 11 bases are a match to TRBD1. This CDR3 spans 15 amino acids. V gave up 6 bases and J gave up 6 bases; unmatched junction bases: 7. This chain's CDR3 is CASRALGTGGNEQFF. In DNA, the CDR3 is TGTGCCAGCAGGGCCCTGGGGACAGGGGGCAATGAGCAGTTCTTC.

This clonotype was observed a handful of times. This chain links TRBV2 with TRBJ2-1; maybe TRBD2 (6 bases). The germline V gene encodes CDR1 SNHLY and CDR2 FYNNEI. This CDR3 has 14 amino acids. V gave up 4 bases and J gave up 7 bases, with 14 bases separating them. The CDR3 region has the DNA TGTGCCAGCAGTGTGGTAGCGGTTGGGAATGAGCAGTTCTTC. This sequence encodes CASSVVAVGNEQFF.

This chain links TRBV7-2 with TRBJ1-2; 7 bases match TRBD1. CDR3 length equals 14 residues. Germline V gives CDR1 SGHTA, CDR2 FQGNSA. V lost 3 bases to trimming and J lost 4 bases; unmatched junction nucleotides: 5. For the CDR3, the DNA is TGTGCCAGCAGCTTGTTGGGACAGACCTATGGCTACACCTTC. It translates to CASSLLGQTYGYTF.

This clonotype was detected ten times or more. The chain uses TRBV7-9 and TRBJ2-1, with D perhaps assigned TRBD1 or TRBD2 (5 bases each). The germline V gene encodes CDR1 SEHNR and CDR2 FQNEAQ (reference sequence). This CDR3 comprises 13 residues. V was pared by 0 bases and J by 8 bases, with 8 bases between. In DNA, the CDR3 is TGTGCCAGCAGCTTAGCGAGGGGTGATGAGCAGTTCTTC. It yields the protein CASSLARGDEQFF.

The chain uses TRBV3-1 and TRBJ1-6; no clear D. Germline V gives CDR1 LGHDT, CDR2 YNNKEL (reference sequence). CDR3 length equals 14 residues. The V gene lost 1 base and the J gene lost 11 bases, with 12 bases spanning the gap. The CDR3 DNA follows: TGTGCCAGCAGCCAAGCCCCGGAAGGGACACCCCTCCACTTT. Translated: CASSQAPEGTPLHF.

This clonotype came up many times. The rearrangement links TRBV7-9 to TRBJ2-1; 9 positions match TRBD2. The junction had 2 bases not matched to a gene; V was cut back by 0 bases and J by 2 bases. CDR3 length equals 16 residues. The germline gives CDR1 SEHNR, CDR2 FQNEAQ (reference sequence). The DNA for the CDR3 is TGTGCCAGCAGCTTAGCCCTAGCGGGGACCTACAATGAGCAGTTCTTC. As protein: CASSLALAGTYNEQFF.

V usage is TRBV5-1 and J usage is TRBJ1-5; 9 nucleotides line up with TRBD1. The germline CDR1 and CDR2 sequences are SGHRS and YFSETQ. The CDR3 contains 14 residues. Unmatched junction bases numbered 5, after V lost 3 bases and J lost 7 bases. This CDR3 reads CASSWGTGQQPQHF. The CDR3 nucleotides are TGCGCCAGCAGCTGGGGGACAGGGCAGCAGCCCCAGCATTTT.

The V call is TRBV30, the J call TRBJ1-5; no definite D call. The V and J ends lost 0 bases and 1 base respectively, with 4 bases between them. CDR1 and CDR2 from the germline V gene are GTSNPN and SVGIG (reference sequence). CDR3 size: 13 residues. This CDR3 reads CAWSVQSNQPQHF. DNA of the CDR3: TGTGCCTGGAGTGTACAAAGCAATCAGCCCCAGCATTTT.

The chain couples TRBV6-1 to TRBJ2-7; 7 positions agree with TRBD1. The length of the CDR3 is 16 residues. Unmatched junction bases numbered 14, after V lost 6 bases and J lost 3 bases. Germline V lookup: CDR1 MNHNS, CDR2 SASEGT. Here the CDR3 reads CASSLTGTAQVYEQYF. The CDR3 DNA follows: TGTGCCAGCAGCCTTACCGGGACAGCGCAGGTCTACGAGCAGTACTTC.

The chain joins TRBV27 to TRBJ1-6; D possibly corresponds to TRBD1 (5 bases). V dropped 2 bases and J dropped 7 bases, with 15 bases sitting between them. Germline CDR1 reads MNHEY; CDR2 reads SMNVEV (reference sequence). The CDR3 runs 16 residues. The CDR3 coding sequence is TGTGCCAGCAGTTTAAGGGGAGGTCTGGGAAATTCACCCCTCCACTTT. This sequence encodes CASSLRGGLGNSPLHF.

This clonotype was seen many times. The rearrangement joins TRBV12-3 or TRBV12-4 to TRBJ2-7; D remains unclear. V gave up 3 bases and J gave up 6 bases, with 6 bases separating them. This CDR3 contains 11 residues. CDR3 amino acids: CASSFGGEQYF. The CDR3 region has the DNA TGTGCCAGCAGTTTTGGTGGCGAGCAGTACTTC.

This clonotype was detected a few times. The chain is built from TRBV5-1 and TRBJ2-1, with TRBD2 as a possible D gene (6 bases). The germline gives CDR1 SGHRS, CDR2 YFSETQ. The V end was cut by 6 bases, the J end by 7 bases, with 14 bases between. The CDR3 consists of 13 residues. In nucleotides, the CDR3 is TGCGCCAGCATGGGGCGGGAACGGAATGAGCAGTTCTTC. It translates to CASMGRERNEQFF.

This clonotype was seen only a few times. This rearrangement joins TRBV6-5 to TRBJ1-1, with TRBD1 as a possible D gene (5 bases). CDR3 length: 15 residues. V was trimmed by 0 bases and J by 5 bases, leaving 13 bases between them. In germline, CDR1 is MNHEY, CDR2 SVGAGI. CDR3 sequence reads: CASSYSPGTGTEAFF. The CDR3 DNA is TGTGCCAGCAGTTACTCCCCAGGGACGGGGACTGAAGCTTTCTTT.

The chain recombines TRBV7-8 with TRBJ2-2; tentative D call: TRBD1 (6 bases). This CDR3 comprises 17 residues. Looked up from germline, CDR1 is SGHVS and CDR2 is FQNEAQ. The V and J ends lost 5 bases and 0 bases respectively, with 16 bases between them. The CDR3 is CASSDPSQGPNTGELFF. The CDR3 DNA reads as TGTGCCAGCAGCGACCCCTCACAGGGACCGAACACCGGGGAGCTGTTTTTT. The full variable domain, its missing parts supplied by reference TRBV7-8 and TRBJ2-2, is GAGVSQSPRYKVAKRGQDVALRCDPISGHVSLFWYQQALGQGPEFLTYFQNEAQLDKSGLPSDRFFAERPEGSVSTLKIQRTQQEDSAVYLCASSDPSQGPNTGELFFGEGSRLTVL.

This clonotype has a handful of counts. The chain couples TRBV5-1 to TRBJ2-1; D gene unclear. V was shortened by 4 bases and J by 7 bases, with 15 bases between the two germline ends. Germline V lookup: CDR1 SGHRS, CDR2 YFSETQ. The CDR3 loop spans 14 amino acids. In DNA form, the CDR3 reads TGCGCCAGCAGCCCCAGACCGGATAGGAATGAGCAGTTCTTC. Translation gives CASSPRPDRNEQFF.

This clonotype was counted only a few times. V and J are TRBV10-3 and TRBJ2-1, with a tentative D call TRBD1 (6 bases). V lost 2 bases to trimming and J lost 3 bases, with 8 bases between them. The CDR3 is 14 amino acids. Germline assignment: CDR1 ENHRY and CDR2 SYGVKD. For the CDR3, the DNA is TGTGCCATCAGTGAGCCAGGGGTCTACAATGAGCAGTTCTTC. This gives the protein CAISEPGVYNEQFF.

This clonotype was counted many times. The gene calls are TRBV12-3 or TRBV12-4 and TRBJ1-1; no reliable D call. V lost 0 bases, J lost 6 bases, and 17 bases lay in between. The CDR3 consists of 16 residues. The CDR3 DNA is TGTGCCAGCAGTTTAGCATTCGGGGTACTCACCGCTGAAGCTTTCTTT. Amino acid sequence: CASSLAFGVLTAEAFF.

V is TRBV10-3 and J is TRBJ1-2; no definite D call. The CDR3 runs to 14 residues. Trimming took 3 bases from V and 4 from J, leaving 12 bases between them. Germline CDR1 and CDR2: ENHRY and SYGVKD. CDR3 residues: CAISDRGRAYGYTF. The CDR3 coding sequence is TGTGCCATCAGTGACCGCGGCAGAGCCTATGGCTACACCTTC.